A single sample is the source of the 9 T cell receptor beta chains below, sequenced in a study of blood T cells in healthy people across ages. Next came a second PCR, run for 7 to 11 cycles, which used a sample-barcoded 5' primer along with a J-beta primer mix. TCRdb re-called the 5' RACE reads with MiXCR, one entry per CDR3 protein. The sample shows some 890,000 distinct CDR3 sequences, about 27% of them seen only once. These data were also reused for a study on T cells of mothers and their children.

Input material: blood. The receptor set was obtained from a woman in her thirties or forties in good health.

This clonotype occurred a few times. This rearrangement joins TRBV6-1 to TRBJ2-5, with 8 positions matching TRBD1. V was clipped by 1 base and J by 9 bases; unmatched bases: 7. Germline-derived CDR1 and CDR2 are MNHNS and SASEGT. The CDR3 covers 14 residues. CDR3: CASSEGTGKRAQYF. CDR3 coding DNA: TGTGCCAGCAGTGAAGGGACAGGGAAACGAGCCCAGTACTTC.

This chain uses TRBV12-5 with TRBJ2-5; no firm D call. The J call may be wrong; the DNA end is better matched by TRBJ2-7. The CDR3 contains 13 residues. Germline V gene data show CDR1 as LGHNT and CDR2 as FRNRAP. DNA of the CDR3: TGTGCTAGTGGTTTAGGTTCGTCCGGCGAGCAGTACTTC. It codes for CASGLGSSGEQYF.

The CDR3 is CASSICRICGYTF. The CDR3 bases are TGTGCCAGTAGTATTTGCAGAATCTGTGGCTACACCTTC. The chain couples TRBV19 to TRBJ1-2, with no clear D. Germline CDR1 LNHDA, CDR2 SQIVND (reference sequence). The CDR3 covers 13 residues. V shed 3 bases and J shed 7 bases, with 12 bases lying between them.

This clonotype was seen more than once but under ten times. This chain joins TRBV20-1 and TRBJ1-5; TRBD1 might be the D (6 bases). Trimming took 3 bases from V and 6 from J, leaving 15 bases between them. This CDR3 comprises 14 residues. From germline, CDR1 is DFQATT and CDR2 SNEGSKA (reference sequence). The CDR3 loop reads CSASRGRASQPQHF. The CDR3 DNA reads TGCAGTGCTAGTCGGGGGCGAGCTAGTCAGCCCCAGCATTTT.

This clonotype has a count of ten or more. The rearrangement joins TRBV20-1 to TRBJ2-1, with a weak D call TRBD1 (6 bases). This CDR3 has 13 amino acids. Per the germline V gene, CDR1 is DFQATT and CDR2 is SNEGSKA (reference sequence). Trimming cost V 6 bases and J 7 bases, with 16 bases left between them. DNA for the CDR3: TGCAGTGCATTCCGTCCGCAGGGGAATGAGCAGTTCTTC. It specifies CSAFRPQGNEQFF.

This clonotype was seen only a few times. This chain joins TRBV15 and TRBJ1-5; maybe TRBD1 (6 bases). From germline, CDR1 is LNHNV and CDR2 YYDKDF (reference sequence). The CDR3 contains 15 residues. Deletions cut 0 bases from V and 5 bases from J, with 11 bases between. The CDR3: CATSRDLGAHQPQHF. CDR3 bases: TGTGCCACCAGCAGAGATTTGGGGGCCCATCAGCCCCAGCATTTT.

This clonotype was picked up a small number of times. The chain links TRBV5-1 to TRBJ1-6; 8 nucleotides line up with TRBD1. Unmatched junction bases numbered 6, after V lost 2 bases and J lost 8 bases. Germline lookup yields CDR1 SGHRS and CDR2 YFSETQ. The CDR3 runs 15 residues. Here the CDR3 reads CASSLAGGEYSPLHF. CDR3 nucleotides: TGCGCCAGCAGCTTAGCAGGGGGCGAGTATTCACCCCTCCACTTT.

The rearrangement links TRBV4-2 to TRBJ2-5, with D tentatively TRBD2 (6 bases). This CDR3 comprises 16 residues. Germline values: CDR1 LGHNA, CDR2 YNFKEQ. Between the trimmed V and J ends, which lost 5 bases and 1 base, there was a span of 17 bases. CDR3 nucleotide sequence: TGTGCCAGCAGCTTTGGTGAAGGAGGGATCCAAGAGACCCAGTACTTC. Amino acids: CASSFGEGGIQETQYF.

V is TRBV28 and J is TRBJ1-2; 8 bases are a match to TRBD1. The CDR3 consists of 12 residues. Trimming took 8 bases from V and 8 from J; bases not matched to a gene: 7. Germline V gene sequence: CDR1 MDHEN, CDR2 SYDVKM. CDR3: CASVGQGLGYTF. DNA for the CDR3: TGTGCCAGCGTCGGACAGGGTTTAGGCTACACCTTC.